The 5 T cell receptor beta chains listed next were all sequenced from one sample in a study of blood T cell repertoires in COVID-19. The method was immunoSEQ multiplex PCR; TCRdb's version includes in-frame clones alone and lacks a portion of them. The sample holds roughly 300,000 clones, more than 90% seen once. Specimen: PBMCs or T cells enriched from blood (not recorded which). These receptors were obtained from a woman in her 30s who had recovered from COVID-19.

This clone has a single count. The CDR3 is CATSDTGLAGGLNEQFF. The CDR3 region has the DNA TGTGCCACCAGTGATACTGGACTAGCGGGAGGTCTCAATGAGCAGTTCTTC. This rearrangement joins TRBV24-1 to TRBJ2-1, with 14 bases matching TRBD2. Per the germline V gene, CDR1 is KGHDR and CDR2 is SFDVKD. With V trimmed by 3 bases and J by 6 bases, 6 bases remained unmatched. CDR3 length: 17 amino acids.

This clone was counted once. The V and J genes are TRBV5-6 and TRBJ1-6; 7 bases are a match to TRBD1. Germline V gives CDR1 SGHDT, CDR2 YYEEEE. The CDR3 consists of 15 residues. After removal of 4 bases from V and 5 bases from J, the junction contained 6 bases not matched to a gene. CDR3 nucleotides: TGTGCCAGCAGCCCGTCCCAGGGGGATAATTCACCCCTCCACTTT. It specifies CASSPSQGDNSPLHF.

J is TRBJ2-3 and V is TRBV5-1; D not certain. Per germline, CDR1 SGHRS and CDR2 YFSETQ. Trimming shortened V by 1 base and J by 1 base, and 10 bases separated the two germline ends. The CDR3 contains 15 residues. This CDR3 is CASSLTYPGTDTQYF. DNA for the CDR3: TGCGCCAGCAGCTTGACCTATCCCGGCACAGATACGCAGTATTTT.

The chain couples TRBV4-3 to TRBJ2-2; D might be TRBD1 (6 bases). This CDR3 region has 16 residues. V was pared by 0 bases and J by 2 bases, with 10 bases between. CDR1 is LGHNA and CDR2 is YSLEER in the germline V gene. The CDR3 is CASSQEQGLNTGELFF. The CDR3, as DNA: TGCGCCAGCAGCCAAGAACAGGGCTTAAACACCGGGGAGCTGTTTTTT.

The chain joins TRBV7-2 to TRBJ2-1; TRBD2 is a possible D gene (6 bases). CDR1 is SGHTA, CDR2 FQGNSA, per germline. The ends were cut back, 0 bases at V and 14 bases at J, with 11 bases in the middle. The length of the CDR3 is 12 residues. The DNA for the CDR3 is TGTGCCAGCAGCTTAGCGCTGGCGGGAAAGTTCTTC. Its translation: CASSLALAGKFF. Looking up the rest from reference TRBV7-2 and TRBJ2-1 gives the full variable domain: GAGVSQSPSNKVTEKGKDVELRCDPISGHTALYWYRQSLGQGLEFLIYFQGNSAPDKSGLPSDRFSAERTGGSVSTLTIQRTQQEDSAVYLCASSLALAGKFFGPGTRLTVL.